This T cell receptor beta chain was recorded in a study of blood T cell repertoires in COVID-19. Study summary: The samples span acute and convalescent COVID-19 from the United States, Italy and Spain.

Germline CDR1 is SNHLY and CDR2 is FYNNEI. This CDR3 contains 14 residues. V lost 1 base and J lost 9, with 15 bases in between. Sequencing used immunoSEQ multiplex PCR; TCRdb keeps in-frame clones, though not all of them. The repertoire holds 150,000 to 200,000 clones, approximately 79% seen once, with approximately 15% in the top ten. In its sample, this clone was seen a few times. Sequencing was performed on peripheral blood. This TCR derives from a man aged 45-60 years who had recovered from COVID-19. The V and J genes are TRBV2 and TRBJ2-5, with D hard to call. The CDR3 DNA is TGTGCCAGCAGTGAAGATGGCGGCCTCCCCCCCCAGTACTTC. Amino acid sequence: CASSEDGGLPPQYF.